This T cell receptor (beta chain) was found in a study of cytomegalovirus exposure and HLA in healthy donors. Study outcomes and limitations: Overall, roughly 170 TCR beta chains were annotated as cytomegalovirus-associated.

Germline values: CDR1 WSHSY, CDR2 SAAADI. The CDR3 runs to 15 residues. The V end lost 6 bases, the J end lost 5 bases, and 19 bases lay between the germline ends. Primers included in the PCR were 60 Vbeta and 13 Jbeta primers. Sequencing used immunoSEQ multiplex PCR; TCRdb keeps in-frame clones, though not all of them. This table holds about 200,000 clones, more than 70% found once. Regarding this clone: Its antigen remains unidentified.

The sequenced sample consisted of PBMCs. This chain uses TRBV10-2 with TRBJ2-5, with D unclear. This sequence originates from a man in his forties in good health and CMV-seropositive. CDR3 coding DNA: TGCGCCAGCAGCCTCCTGGTGGCCCCCACGGAGACCCAGTACTTC. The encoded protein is CASSLLVAPTETQYF.